This T cell receptor (beta chain) is from a study of response to subunit inactivated influenza vaccine. Concerning this clonotype: Its specificity is not known.

MiXCR was run by TCRdb on the RT-PCR reads, yielding one entry per CDR3 protein. This sample has hundreds of thousands of distinct CDR3 sequences, with less than 15% found just once. Germline CDR1 is LNHNV and CDR2 is YYDKDF (reference sequence). There are 17 residues in the CDR3. The germline V and J ends were trimmed by 0 bases and 4 bases, with 18 bases remaining between them. Study findings and constraints: The authors suggested that few new T cells are recruited per seasonal influenza vaccination.

This TCR came from a man in his forties or fifties who received an inactivated influenza vaccine. V is TRBV15 and J is TRBJ1-2; TRBD1 is a possible D gene (5 bases). The specimen was PBMCs from blood, collected less than 15 days before vaccination. CDR3 DNA: TGTGCCACCAGCAGAGACCCCTTGGGTGAGGGGCCCTATGGCTACACCTTC. This codes for CATSRDPLGEGPYGYTF.